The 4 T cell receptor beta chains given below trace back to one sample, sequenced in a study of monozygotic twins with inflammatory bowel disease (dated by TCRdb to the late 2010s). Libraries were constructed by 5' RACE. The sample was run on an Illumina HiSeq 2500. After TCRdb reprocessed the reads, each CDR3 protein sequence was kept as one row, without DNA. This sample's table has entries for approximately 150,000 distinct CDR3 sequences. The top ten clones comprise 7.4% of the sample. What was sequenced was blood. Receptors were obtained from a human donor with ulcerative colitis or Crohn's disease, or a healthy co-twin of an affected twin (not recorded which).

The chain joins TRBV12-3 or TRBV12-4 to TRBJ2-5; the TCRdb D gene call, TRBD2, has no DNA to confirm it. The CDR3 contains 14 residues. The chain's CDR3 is CASSGLAGVETQYF.

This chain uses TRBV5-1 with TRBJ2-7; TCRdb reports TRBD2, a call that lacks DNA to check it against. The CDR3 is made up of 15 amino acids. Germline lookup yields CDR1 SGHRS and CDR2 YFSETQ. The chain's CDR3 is CASSLESRVAYEQYF.

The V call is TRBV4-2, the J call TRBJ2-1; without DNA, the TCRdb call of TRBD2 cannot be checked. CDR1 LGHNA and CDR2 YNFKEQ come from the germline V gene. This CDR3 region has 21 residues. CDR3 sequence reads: CASSQDLFFRGGRNSYNEQFF.

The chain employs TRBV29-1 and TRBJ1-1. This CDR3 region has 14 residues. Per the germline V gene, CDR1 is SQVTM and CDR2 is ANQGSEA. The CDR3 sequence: CSVEPKRGVTEAFF.